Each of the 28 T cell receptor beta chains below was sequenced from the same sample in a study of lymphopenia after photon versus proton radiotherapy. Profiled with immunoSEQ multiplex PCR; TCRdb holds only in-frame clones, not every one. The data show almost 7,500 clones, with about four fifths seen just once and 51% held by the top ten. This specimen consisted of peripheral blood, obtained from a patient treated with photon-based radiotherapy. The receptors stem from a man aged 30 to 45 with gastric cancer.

Here the CDR3 DNA reads TGTGCCAGCAGCTGGGACTCTCAGAACAATGAGCAGTTCTTC. Its translation: CASSWDSQNNEQFF. V usage is TRBV5-4 and J usage is TRBJ2-1, with D possibly matching TRBD2 (6 bases). Per the germline V gene, CDR1 is SGHNT and CDR2 is YYREEE (reference sequence). CDR3 length: 14 amino acids. Between the trimmed V and J ends, which lost 3 bases and 5 bases, there was a span of 12 bases.

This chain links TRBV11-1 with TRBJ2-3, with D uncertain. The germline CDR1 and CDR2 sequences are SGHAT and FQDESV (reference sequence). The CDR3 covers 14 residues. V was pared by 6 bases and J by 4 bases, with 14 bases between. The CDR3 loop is CASSVLVRADTQYF. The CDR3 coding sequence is TGTGCCAGCAGTGTGTTGGTCCGCGCAGATACGCAGTATTTT.

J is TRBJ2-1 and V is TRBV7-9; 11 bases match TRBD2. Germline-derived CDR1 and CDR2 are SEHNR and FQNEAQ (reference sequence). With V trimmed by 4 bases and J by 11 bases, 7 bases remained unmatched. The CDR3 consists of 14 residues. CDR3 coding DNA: TGTGCCAGCAGCTCGACTAGCGGGGACTACAAGCAGTTCTTC. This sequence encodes CASSSTSGDYKQFF.

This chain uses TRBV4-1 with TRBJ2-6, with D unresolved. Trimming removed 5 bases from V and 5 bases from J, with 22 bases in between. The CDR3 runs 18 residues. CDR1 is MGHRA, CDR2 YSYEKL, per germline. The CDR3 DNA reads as TGCGCCAGCAGCAATGGAACCGAACCACAAAGTCGGGCCAACGTCCTGACTTTC. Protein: CASSNGTEPQSRANVLTF.

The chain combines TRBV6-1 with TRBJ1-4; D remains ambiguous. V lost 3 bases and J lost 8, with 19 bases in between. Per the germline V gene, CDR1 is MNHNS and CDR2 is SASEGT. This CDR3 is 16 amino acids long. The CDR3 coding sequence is TGTGCCAGCAGTGAGGGTGTAAGTGACTACAACGAAAAACTGTTTTTT. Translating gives CASSEGVSDYNEKLFF.

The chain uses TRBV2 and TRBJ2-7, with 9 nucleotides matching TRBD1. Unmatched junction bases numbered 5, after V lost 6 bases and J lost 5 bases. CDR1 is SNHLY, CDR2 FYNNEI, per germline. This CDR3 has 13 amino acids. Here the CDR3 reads CASSWDRDDEQYF. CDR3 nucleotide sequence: TGTGCCAGCAGCTGGGACAGGGACGACGAGCAGTACTTC.

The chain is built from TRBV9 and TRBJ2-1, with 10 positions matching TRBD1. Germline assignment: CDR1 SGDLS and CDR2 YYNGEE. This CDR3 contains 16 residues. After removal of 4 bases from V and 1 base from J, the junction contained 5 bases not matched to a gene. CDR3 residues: CASSPPGQGSYNEQFF. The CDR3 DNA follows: TGTGCCAGCAGCCCGCCGGGACAGGGGTCCTACAATGAGCAGTTCTTC. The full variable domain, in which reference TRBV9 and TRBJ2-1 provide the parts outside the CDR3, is DSGVTQTPKHLITATGQRVTLRCSPRSGDLSVYWYQQSLDQGLQFLIQYYNGEERAKGNILERFSAQQFPDLHSELNLSSLELGDSALYFCASSPPGQGSYNEQFFGPGTRLTVL.

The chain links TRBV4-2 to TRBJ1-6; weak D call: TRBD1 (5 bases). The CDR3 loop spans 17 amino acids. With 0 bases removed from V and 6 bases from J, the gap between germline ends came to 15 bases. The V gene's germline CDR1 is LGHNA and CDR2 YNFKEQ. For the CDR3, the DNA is TGTGCCAGCAGCCAAGATCCCCCCGGGGGTCTTAATTCACCCCTCCACTTT. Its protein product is CASSQDPPGGLNSPLHF.

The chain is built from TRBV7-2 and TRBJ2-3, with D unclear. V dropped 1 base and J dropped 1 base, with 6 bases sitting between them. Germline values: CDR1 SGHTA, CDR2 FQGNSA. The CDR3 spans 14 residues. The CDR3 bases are TGTGCCAGCAGCTTAGGCCAGCGCACAGATACGCAGTATTTT. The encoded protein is CASSLGQRTDTQYF.

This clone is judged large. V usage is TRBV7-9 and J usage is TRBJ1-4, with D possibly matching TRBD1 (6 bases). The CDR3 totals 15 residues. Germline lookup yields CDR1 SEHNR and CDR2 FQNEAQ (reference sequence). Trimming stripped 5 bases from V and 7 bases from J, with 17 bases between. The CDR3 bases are TGTGCCAGCAGCCCCCCTGGCAGGGGAGGTGAAAAACTGTTTTTT. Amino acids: CASSPPGRGGEKLFF.

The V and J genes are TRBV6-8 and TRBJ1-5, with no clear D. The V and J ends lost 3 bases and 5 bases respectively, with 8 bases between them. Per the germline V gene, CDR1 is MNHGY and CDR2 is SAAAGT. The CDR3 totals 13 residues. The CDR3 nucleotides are TGTGCCAGCAGTTATTGGCCTTATCAGCCCCAGCATTTT. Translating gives CASSYWPYQPQHF.

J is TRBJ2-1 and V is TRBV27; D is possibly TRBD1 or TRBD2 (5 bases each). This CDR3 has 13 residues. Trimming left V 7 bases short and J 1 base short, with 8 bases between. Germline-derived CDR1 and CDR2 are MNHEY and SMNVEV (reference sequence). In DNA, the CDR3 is TGTGCCAGCATGAGGGGTTCCTACAATGAGCAGTTCTTC. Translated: CASMRGSYNEQFF.

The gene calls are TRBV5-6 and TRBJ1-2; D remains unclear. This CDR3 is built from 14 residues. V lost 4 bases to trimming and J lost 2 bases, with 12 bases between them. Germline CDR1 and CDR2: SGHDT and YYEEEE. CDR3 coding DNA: TGTGCCAGCAGCGTTGGACGGCCGAACTATGGCTACACCTTC. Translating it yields CASSVGRPNYGYTF. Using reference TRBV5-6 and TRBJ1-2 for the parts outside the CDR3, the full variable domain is DAGVTQSPTHLIKTRGQQVTLRCSPKSGHDTVSWYQQALGQGPQFIFQYYEEEERQRGNFPDRFSGHQFPNYSSELNVNALLLGDSALYLCASSVGRPNYGYTFGSGTRLTVV.

DNA of the CDR3: TGTGCCAGCAGTGAAGCCACAGGTTCGCCCCAGCATTTT. It is translated as CASSEATGSPQHF. The chain joins TRBV6-5 to TRBJ1-5; the D gene is possibly TRBD1 (5 bases). Between the trimmed V and J ends, which lost 5 bases and 9 bases, there was a span of 14 bases. The CDR3 has 13 amino acids. Germline CDR1 reads MNHEY; CDR2 reads SVGAGI.

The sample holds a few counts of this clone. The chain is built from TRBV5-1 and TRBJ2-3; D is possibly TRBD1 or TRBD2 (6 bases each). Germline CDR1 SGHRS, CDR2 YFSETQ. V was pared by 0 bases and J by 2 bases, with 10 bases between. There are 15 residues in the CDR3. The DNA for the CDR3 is TGCGCCAGCAGCTTGGCGGGGGCCTACACAGATACGCAGTATTTT. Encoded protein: CASSLAGAYTDTQYF.

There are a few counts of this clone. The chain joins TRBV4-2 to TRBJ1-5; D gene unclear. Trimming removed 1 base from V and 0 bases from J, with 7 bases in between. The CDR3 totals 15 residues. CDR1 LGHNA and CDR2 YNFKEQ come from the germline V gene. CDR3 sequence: CASSQAGGSNQPQHF. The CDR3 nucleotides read TGTGCCAGCAGCCAAGCAGGAGGTAGCAATCAGCCCCAGCATTTT.

The CDR3 DNA sequence: TGCAGCGTTGAGGGAGACAACTATGGCTACACCTTC. It encodes CSVEGDNYGYTF. This rearrangement joins TRBV29-1 to TRBJ1-2, with D unresolved. V dropped 3 bases and J dropped 2 bases, with 7 bases sitting between them. The CDR3 length is 12 residues. Germline V lookup: CDR1 SQVTM, CDR2 ANQGSEA. Combining the CDR3 with reference TRBV29-1 and TRBJ1-2 gives the whole variable domain SAVISQKPSRDICQRGTSLTIQCQVDSQVTMMFWYRQQPGQSLTLIATANQGSEATYESGFVIDKFPISRPNLTFSTLTVSNMSPEDSSIYLCSVEGDNYGYTFGSGTRLTVV.

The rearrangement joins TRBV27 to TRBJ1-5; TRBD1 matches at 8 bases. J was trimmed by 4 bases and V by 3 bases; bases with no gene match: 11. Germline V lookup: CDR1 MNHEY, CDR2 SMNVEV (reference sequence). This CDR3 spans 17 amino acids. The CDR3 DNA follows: TGTGCCAGCAGTTTCCTCCCGACAGGGGAAGGGAATCAGCCCCAGCATTTT. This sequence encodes CASSFLPTGEGNQPQHF.

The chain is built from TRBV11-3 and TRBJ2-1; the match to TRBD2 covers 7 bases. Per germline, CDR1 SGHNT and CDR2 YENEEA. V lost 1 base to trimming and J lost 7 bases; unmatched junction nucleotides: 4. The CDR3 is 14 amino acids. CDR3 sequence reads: CASSLGGLDNEQFF. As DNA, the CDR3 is TGTGCCAGCAGCTTAGGTGGACTAGATAATGAGCAGTTCTTC.

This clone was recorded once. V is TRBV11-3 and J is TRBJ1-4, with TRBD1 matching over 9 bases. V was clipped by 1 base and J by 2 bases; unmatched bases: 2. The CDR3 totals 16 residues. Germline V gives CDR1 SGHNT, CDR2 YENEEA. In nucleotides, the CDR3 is TGTGCCAGCAGCTTAGCCGGGACAGGGACTAATGAAAAACTGTTTTTT. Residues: CASSLAGTGTNEKLFF.

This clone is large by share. In DNA, the CDR3 is TGTGCCAGCAGCTTAATACTAGCGGGTGGAGATACGCAGTATTTT. This sequence encodes CASSLILAGGDTQYF. The chain carries TRBV7-2 and TRBJ2-3; TRBD2 matches 9 bases. The germline CDR1 and CDR2 sequences are SGHTA and FQGNSA. The CDR3 totals 15 residues. The ends lost 2 bases at V and 5 bases at J; junction bases unmatched: 5.

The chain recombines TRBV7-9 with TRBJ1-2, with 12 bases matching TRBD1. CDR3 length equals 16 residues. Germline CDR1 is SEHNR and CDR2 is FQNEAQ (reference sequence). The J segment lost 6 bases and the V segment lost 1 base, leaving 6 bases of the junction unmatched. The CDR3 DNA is TGTGCCAGCAGCTTAGAGGCCGGGACAGGGGGCGATGGCTACACCTTC. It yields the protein CASSLEAGTGGDGYTF.

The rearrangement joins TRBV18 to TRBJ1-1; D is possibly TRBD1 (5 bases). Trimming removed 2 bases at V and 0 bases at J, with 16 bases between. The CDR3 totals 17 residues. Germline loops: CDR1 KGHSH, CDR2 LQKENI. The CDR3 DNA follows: TGTGCCAGCTCACCAAGTGCAGGGACTTTCATGAACACTGAAGCTTTCTTT. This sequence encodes CASSPSAGTFMNTEAFF.

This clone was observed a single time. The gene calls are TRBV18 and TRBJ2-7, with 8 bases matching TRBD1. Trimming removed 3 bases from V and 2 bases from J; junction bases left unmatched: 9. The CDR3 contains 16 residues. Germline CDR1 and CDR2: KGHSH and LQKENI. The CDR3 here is CASSPGTGRFPYEQYF. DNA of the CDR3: TGTGCCAGCTCACCCGGGACAGGCCGCTTTCCCTACGAGCAGTACTTC.

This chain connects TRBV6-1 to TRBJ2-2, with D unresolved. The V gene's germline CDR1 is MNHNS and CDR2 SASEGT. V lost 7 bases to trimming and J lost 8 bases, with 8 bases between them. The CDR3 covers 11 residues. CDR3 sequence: CASTLEGELFF. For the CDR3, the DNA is TGTGCCAGCACCTTAGAAGGGGAGCTGTTTTTT.

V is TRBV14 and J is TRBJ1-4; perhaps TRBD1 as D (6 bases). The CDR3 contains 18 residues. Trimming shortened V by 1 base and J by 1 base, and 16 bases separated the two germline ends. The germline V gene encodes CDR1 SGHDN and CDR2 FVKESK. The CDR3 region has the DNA TGTGCCAGCAGCCAAGTGACAGGAGGAACTCGAACTAATGAAAAACTGTTTTTT. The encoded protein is CASSQVTGGTRTNEKLFF.

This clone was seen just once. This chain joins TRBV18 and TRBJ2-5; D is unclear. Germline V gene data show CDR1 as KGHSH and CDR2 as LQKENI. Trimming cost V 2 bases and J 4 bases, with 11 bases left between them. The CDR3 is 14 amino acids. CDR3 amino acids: CASSPEAGVETQYF. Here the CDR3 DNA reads TGTGCCAGCTCACCAGAGGCAGGAGTAGAGACCCAGTACTTC.

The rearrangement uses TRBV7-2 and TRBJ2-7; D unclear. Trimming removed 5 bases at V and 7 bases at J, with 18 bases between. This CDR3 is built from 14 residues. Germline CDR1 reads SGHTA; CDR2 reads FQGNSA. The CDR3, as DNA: TGTGCCAGCAGCAGAAGTCAGGTCTTGGAAGAGCAGTACTTC. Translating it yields CASSRSQVLEEQYF.